The sequence of this TCR beta chain was determined in a study of cytomegalovirus exposure and HLA in healthy donors (dated by TCRdb to the late 2010s). About the full investigation: An earlier analysis of under 600 of the donors reported approximately 290 Gb of sequence data and about 100 million unique TCR beta sequences from about 179 million T cells. Approximately 300 gigabases of sequencing data and some 85 million unique TCR sequences were included in an early release covering 550 to 800 HLA-typed donors. Of the 398 genotyped donors, about 84% fell in the genetic ancestry cluster associated with self-reported Caucasian donors. The study aimed to test whether cataloging public T cell receptors could reveal signatures of past pathogen exposure. Using immunosequencing, the study profiled T cell repertoires from around 680 subjects and related those repertoires to cytomegalovirus serostatus. Along with the approximately 700-subject first cohort, a separate validation cohort of over a hundred different subjects was used. The study combined high-throughput TCR immunosequencing, statistical association of individual TCRs with disease status, and machine learning to predict cytomegalovirus infection status. In a later analysis, previously published TCR beta repertoires from 666 donors were re-analyzed and high-resolution HLA genotyping was added so that TCR occurrence patterns could be studied. Rather than using new phenotypic data, the later analysis identified candidate immune exposures from TCR beta sequences and from how often those sequences occurred across donors. An earlier analysis of several hundred of the donors used high-throughput TCR beta sequencing to judge whether each TCR beta V gene segment behaved as functional or pseudogenic. Donor age, sex, ethnicity and CMV serostatus were collected together with the repertoire data. Genome-wide SNP genotypes for about 65% of the roughly 670 donors were used in a later genetic analysis, which treated that subset as a discovery cohort. All discovery cohort repertoires had been generated using a single sequencing platform. HLA typing included class I and class II loci at four-digit resolution. Typing coverage varied by locus: roughly 629-640 donors for A, B, C, DRB1 and DQB1; roughly 560 for DQA1; over 600 for DPA1; approximately 490 for DPB1. Because of strong linkage in the cohort, 5 or 6 DR-DQ haplotypes were treated as single units for association and clustering. Across around 400 genotyped donors of the cohort, an average of about 200,000 unique TCR beta nucleotide sequences per donor were sequenced, and approximately 19% of those sequences were non-productive.

The research as a whole found: When HLA alleles, especially DR and DQ, strongly co-occurred, TCR associations were difficult to assign to individual alleles. For the cohort, immune exposure information was limited to CMV serostatus. Most CMV-associated TCR beta chains appeared to be HLA-restricted in a later analysis, and the HLA associations seemed to be driven largely by CMV exposure. A later analysis associated 16,951 TCR beta sequences with specific HLA alleles at a false discovery rate of 0.05. The 87-base-pair reads could not distinguish some IMGT-functional V segments, including TRBV6-2 and TRBV6-3, so those segments were excluded. The cohort was sequenced for TCR beta chains only, and without alpha or paired-chain data the features that could be detected were limited. Correlated functional status among segregating V segments might reflect linkage disequilibrium, but an unknown experimental factor could not be ruled out. In vitro tests confirmed that a few of the cytomegalovirus-associated TCR beta chains recognize cytomegalovirus antigens. Several of the top co-occurrence clusters appeared to be linked to parvovirus B19, influenza, CMV and Epstein-Barr virus, according to a later analysis. In an earlier analysis of over 550 of the donors, most TCR beta V segments were observed in productive rearrangements about 87% or about 30% of the time, broadly matching IMGT annotations. In a later analysis, HLA-associated TCR beta chains were found to be more clonally expanded and to have lower generation probabilities than equally common non-associated chains. A further reported finding was that TCR beta sequences accurately predicted the HLA-A and HLA-B alleles for most subjects in the first cohort. The study gave a list of 150 to 200 TCR beta chains associated with cytomegalovirus. A cluster of highly shared sequence variants was judged likely to be a technical artifact of the sequencing pipeline. HLA typing was unavailable for some donors at each locus, so association tests used only the typed subset. A later analysis found that TCR association rates varied across HLA loci, with DRB1 alleles showing the most associated TCRs and HLA-C alleles the fewest. Roughly uniform sequencing depth across donors was assumed in presence/absence analyses, although this assumption may not hold. Across donors, most TCR sequences were observed very rarely, whereas some public TCRs were present in many individuals. The authors suggested that the approach could potentially be extended to other disease states and immunological phenotypes. Because counts were too low, about 18 rarely observed V segments, including chromosome 9 orphons, were left out of the earlier analysis of several hundred of the donors. In a later genetic analysis, fewer N-insertions in productive TCRs were reported among donors in an Asian-associated ancestry cluster than the approximately 630-donor mean. The classifier was reported to diagnose cytomegalovirus status with high specificity and sensitivity in both the original cohort and the validation cohort. V-gene and J-gene trimming of TCR beta chains was associated with a missense DCLRE1C variant in a later genetic analysis, and the association was replicated in an independent cohort.

Remarks on this clone: The specificity of this receptor is unknown. No base quality values were provided; no much bigger clone lies one nucleotide off.

Receptors were amplified or captured by the immunoSEQ multiplex PCR assay. For the multiplex PCR, a mixture combining 60 forward primers for TCR Vbeta segments and 13 reverse primers for TCR Jbeta segments was used. A multiplex PCR assay on genomic DNA amplified the CDR3 region of rearranged TCR beta genes. The amplified TCR beta libraries were sequenced on the Illumina HiSeq System as 87-base-pair reads. In the authors' own workflow: A later analysis tallied 75 million to 95 million unique TCR beta chains across the roughly 610 repertoires, and around 10 million of those chains were shared by two or more donors. Raw reads were error-corrected and collapsed into unique sequences by a nearest-neighbor algorithm in which closely related sequences were merged to remove PCR and sequencing errors. V, D and J gene segments were assigned by aligning CDR3 sequences to IMGT reference sequences. For a sequence to be retained, a match of at least six nucleotides was required to both a V gene segment and a J gene segment. Rearrangements were called productive when the CDR3 lacked stop codons and stayed in frame with V and J; all others were non-productive. Following IMGT convention, CDR3 was defined as the stretch from the second conserved V-encoded cysteine to the conserved J-encoded phenylalanine. The earlier analysis of about 590 of the donors excluded sequences that lacked an unambiguous match to a single V gene segment. An earlier analysis of over 450 of the donors classified V segments as functional when productive rearrangements were above 56.7% and as segregating when the standard deviation between donors was above 5%. A statistical classification framework was built to diagnose cytomegalovirus status from the catalog of TCR beta chain sequences. A later analysis assigned V and J genes by comparing TCR nucleotide sequences with IMGT/GENE-DB human TR gene sequences. A later analysis assigned CDR3 sequences and most-parsimonious VDJ recombination scenarios with the TCRdist pipeline. A later analysis defined each TCR beta chain by its CDR3 amino acid sequence plus V-gene family, and excluded reads lacking a unique V-gene family. As a way to deal with suspected cross-contamination and a sequencing artifact, a later analysis dropped roughly 620 nucleotide sequences that were highly shared and had low generation probability. In a later analysis, a clonal expansion index was calculated for each public chain from normalized within-repertoire ranks of inferred template counts. In a later analysis, generation probabilities were computed using a VDJ recombination model fitted to out-of-frame rearrangements, and the results were checked against IGoR. In a later analysis, hypergeometric tests were used to score TCR-TCR, TCR-HLA and TCR-CMV co-occurrence, with a repertoire-size bias correction applied to TCR pairs. In a later analysis, false discovery rates were estimated by permuting HLA or CMV assignments 20 times. In a later analysis, co-occurring TCRs were grouped using DBSCAN, with TCRdist sequence similarity added in when clustering inside HLA-allele-positive subsets. Repertoires with fewer than 30,000 or more than 120,000 public chains, plus five repertoires with anomalous nucleotide sharing, were excluded from co-occurrence clustering. Sourced from immuneACCESS, this table was stored by TCRdb with only in-frame sequences that have V and J called. A share of the clones is absent; for the studies checked, an unresolved V gene accounts for under half, and the remainder has no known explanation. That table supplies the V and J calls and clone size; D and trimming were determined from the DNA. This sample comprises over 130,000 clones, 75% to 85% of them detected only once. The top ten clones comprise 2% to 3% of the sample.

CDR1 and CDR2, per the germline V gene, are SGHDT and YYEEEE. For this chain, trimming is 0 bases at the V end and 12 bases at the J end, and the number of junction bases without a gene match is 8. From the cysteine up to the phenylalanine, the CDR3 has a length of 14 residues. The DNA shown is the 42-base CDR3, in frame from base 1. The cohort was made up of about 670 healthy bone marrow donors. At the time of sampling, every cohort member was nominally healthy, though immune exposures that went unrecorded were likely present. The donor was CMV seronegative and belonged to the group of 380 or so seronegative cohort members. A peripheral blood sample was provided by each donor, and peripheral blood mononuclear cells were used for TCR beta sequencing. Genomic DNA extraction from the blood cell samples was performed with the Qiagen DNeasy Blood Extraction Kit.

The clonotype originates from a man aged 45-65 years in good health and CMV-seronegative. Recombination connected TRBV5-6 to TRBJ1-1; 10 nucleotides in the junction match TRBD1. Source material: PBMCs. The nucleotide sequence reads as follows: TGTGCCAGCAGCTTGGGATTGCGGGGACAGGGGTCTTTCTTT. This sequence encodes CASSLGLRGQGSFF.